This T cell receptor (beta chain) appears in the sequencing data of a study of PD-1 blockade in classical Hodgkin lymphoma. Study-level points and caveats: Anyone who began nivolumab under 1 year after ASCT was excluded. When set against healthy donors, newly diagnosed patients were reported to show lower baseline TCR diversity. Complete responders' baseline diversity resembled that of newly diagnosed patients.

About this clone: Its specificity is not known.

V lost 3 bases and J lost 4, with 12 bases in between. Germline values: CDR1 MDHEN, CDR2 SYDVKM. CDR3 length: 14 residues. No patient escaped relapse after autologous stem cell transplantation, and brentuximab vedotin exposure varied. Complete response, partial response or progressive disease constituted the best response categories observed. TCRdb's copy holds only in-frame clones and misses some; the assay was immunoSEQ multiplex PCR. The data contain 25,000 to 35,000 clones, 70% to 75% of them seen just once; the ten biggest clones take up roughly 3%. The genes are TRBV28 and TRBJ2-5, with D uncertain. The clonotype was recovered from a human donor with classical Hodgkin lymphoma. Material: peripheral blood mononuclear cells (PBMCs), obtained before the second cycle of nivolumab. CDR3 protein: CASSFQGRVETQYF. The CDR3 DNA is TGTGCCAGCAGTTTTCAAGGAAGGGTAGAGACCCAGTACTTC.